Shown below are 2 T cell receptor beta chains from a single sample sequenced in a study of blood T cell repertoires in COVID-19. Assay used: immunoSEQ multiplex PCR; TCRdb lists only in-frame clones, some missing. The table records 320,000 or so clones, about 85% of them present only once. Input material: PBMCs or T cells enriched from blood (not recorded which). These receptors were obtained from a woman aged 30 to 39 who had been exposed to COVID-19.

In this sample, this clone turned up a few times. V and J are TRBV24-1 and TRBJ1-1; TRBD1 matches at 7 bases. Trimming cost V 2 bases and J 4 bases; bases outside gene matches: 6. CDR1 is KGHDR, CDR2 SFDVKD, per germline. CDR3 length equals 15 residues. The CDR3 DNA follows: TGTGCCACCAGTGATTCCGCTGGGACAGTCACTGAAGCTTTCTTT. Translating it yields CATSDSAGTVTEAFF.

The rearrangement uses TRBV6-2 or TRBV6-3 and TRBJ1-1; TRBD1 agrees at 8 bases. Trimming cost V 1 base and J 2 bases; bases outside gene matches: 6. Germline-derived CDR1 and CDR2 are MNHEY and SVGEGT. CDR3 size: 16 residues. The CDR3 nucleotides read TGTGCCAGCAGTTACTACCGACAGGGGATAAACACTGAAGCTTTCTTT. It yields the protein CASSYYRQGINTEAFF.